The present T cell receptor beta chain was sequenced within a study of T-cell reconstitution after alpha-beta-depleted transplantation in children. Only a few counts were recorded for this clonotype. The V and J ends lost 6 bases and 1 base respectively, with 16 bases between them. The CDR3 contains 14 residues. Per the germline V gene, CDR1 is DFQATT and CDR2 is SNEGSKA (reference sequence). It was with unique molecular identifiers that the TCRbeta library was prepared. TCRdb ran MiXCR on the PCR reads and lists one entry per CDR3 protein. Of approximately 400,000 distinct CDR3 sequences in the sample, about a sixth were seen once.

The chain links TRBV20-1 to TRBJ2-7, with a tentative D call TRBD2 (6 bases). The TCR sequence derives from a boy in the first two years of life who had a stem cell transplant for Wiskott-Aldrich syndrome, so the T cells may come from the graft donor. Specimen: PBMCs, mostly from graft donor cells, collected 360 days after TCRalphabeta/CD19-depleted stem cell transplant. The CDR3 protein is CSATRGGGSYEQYF. The CDR3 nucleotides are TGCAGTGCGACCCGGGGTGGGGGGTCCTACGAGCAGTACTTC.